These 28 T cell receptor beta chains were sequenced from one sample in a study of cytomegalovirus exposure and HLA in healthy donors. Use of 60 Vbeta and 13 Jbeta primers characterized the PCR. Only in-frame clones appear in the TCRdb table, and some are missing; sequencing was by immunoSEQ multiplex PCR. The sample includes about 200,000 clones, roughly 80% of them seen just once. What was sequenced was PBMCs. The receptor set was obtained from a male donor in good health and CMV-seropositive.

The chain links TRBV6-5 to TRBJ1-2; no firm D call. This CDR3 is 14 amino acids long. CDR1 and CDR2 from the germline V gene are MNHEY and SVGAGI. The V end lost 2 bases, the J end lost 7 bases, and 14 bases lay between the germline ends. The CDR3 is CASSYVRGFSGYTF. CDR3 nucleotides: TGTGCCAGCAGTTACGTGCGCGGGTTCTCTGGCTACACCTTC.

The sample holds a few counts of this clone. The CDR3 loop reads CASSIDRIGTDTQYF. CDR3 in DNA: TGTGCCAGCTCAATAGACAGGATCGGAACAGATACGCAGTATTTT. This rearrangement joins TRBV28 to TRBJ2-3, with D perhaps TRBD1 (6 bases). This CDR3 is built from 15 residues. Germline V gene data show CDR1 as MDHEN and CDR2 as SYDVKM. Trimming took off 8 bases at V and 3 bases at J, with 18 bases between the two ends.

The chain couples TRBV5-6 to TRBJ2-7; 7 positions agree with TRBD1. Germline values: CDR1 SGHDT, CDR2 YYEEEE. V lost 3 bases to trimming and J lost 6 bases; unmatched junction nucleotides: 9. This CDR3 spans 14 amino acids. DNA for the CDR3: TGTGCCAGCAGCTCTTTGACAGGGCCCGCCGAGCAGTACTTC. Protein sequence: CASSSLTGPAEQYF.

V is TRBV9 and J is TRBJ1-2; D gene unclear. CDR3 size: 13 residues. CDR1 SGDLS and CDR2 YYNGEE come from the germline V gene. Trimming pared 2 bases from V and 4 bases from J, leaving 9 bases between. The CDR3 coding sequence is TGTGCCAGCAGCGTCGGGTCAGTCTATGGCTACACCTTC. Its protein product is CASSVGSVYGYTF.

The genes are TRBV11-1 and TRBJ2-7; D unclear. CDR3 length equals 13 residues. Germline V gene sequence: CDR1 SGHAT, CDR2 FQDESV (reference sequence). Trimming removed 3 bases at V and 6 bases at J, with 12 bases between. In DNA form, the CDR3 reads TGTGCCAGCAGCTTGGGCCAGTTGCGCGAGCAGTACTTC. Amino acid sequence: CASSLGQLREQYF.

The chain links TRBV19 to TRBJ2-7; TRBD2 matches 10 bases. V trimming: 3 bases; J trimming: 2 bases; junction bases outside the gene matches: 7. The germline V gene encodes CDR1 LNHDA and CDR2 SQIVND (reference sequence). The CDR3 is 16 amino acids. CDR3 region: CASSIRLAGQTYEQYF. The CDR3 DNA sequence: TGTGCCAGTAGTATCCGACTAGCGGGCCAAACCTACGAGCAGTACTTC.

The V gene is TRBV7-2, the J gene TRBJ2-7; unclear D gene. CDR3 length equals 11 residues. The ends were cut back, 5 bases at V and 7 bases at J, with 9 bases in the middle. The germline gives CDR1 SGHTA, CDR2 FQGNSA. DNA of the CDR3: TGTGCCAGCAGCCAAAAGCAAGAGCAGTACTTC. This encodes CASSQKQEQYF.

This chain links TRBV6-5 with TRBJ1-3; tentatively, D is TRBD1 (5 bases). V shed 2 bases and J shed 3 bases, with 11 bases lying between them. This CDR3 is built from 15 residues. Germline V gene lookup returns CDR1 MNHEY and CDR2 SVGAGI. CDR3 loop: CASSYRGNGGNTIYF. The DNA for the CDR3 is TGTGCCAGCAGTTACAGGGGTAACGGTGGAAACACCATATATTTT.

The chain employs TRBV11-2 and TRBJ1-6; TRBD1 might be the D (6 bases). V lost 2 bases and J lost 10, with 18 bases in between. CDR1 is SGHAT and CDR2 is FQNNGV in the germline V gene. The CDR3 has 16 residues. The CDR3 DNA is TGTGCCAGCAGCTTAAACCTCGGGACACCCGGATCACCCCTCCACTTT. The encoded protein is CASSLNLGTPGSPLHF.

The V and J genes are TRBV6-5 and TRBJ1-5; 9 bases are a match to TRBD1. This CDR3 comprises 15 residues. Losses at the gene ends were 6 bases for V and 5 bases for J; bases not matched to a gene: 8. CDR1 and CDR2 from the germline V gene are MNHEY and SVGAGI. CDR3 residues: CASRGQGGKDQPQHF. The CDR3 DNA reads TGTGCCAGCAGGGGACAGGGCGGAAAGGATCAGCCCCAGCATTTT.

V is TRBV4-1 and J is TRBJ1-5; the D is unclear. V was shortened by 2 bases and J by 3 bases, with 8 bases between the two germline ends. The CDR3 covers 14 residues. Germline CDR1 and CDR2: MGHRA and YSYEKL. CDR3 sequence reads: CASSQRGFNQPQHF. CDR3 coding DNA: TGCGCCAGCAGCCAACGAGGCTTCAATCAGCCCCAGCATTTT.

V and J are TRBV4-1 and TRBJ2-1; no reliable D call. The V gene's germline CDR1 is MGHRA and CDR2 YSYEKL. Trimming stripped 3 bases from V and 9 bases from J, with 6 bases between. CDR3 length: 11 amino acids. The CDR3 reads CASSHGPEQFF. As DNA, the CDR3 is TGCGCCAGCAGCCACGGTCCTGAGCAGTTCTTC.

J is TRBJ2-3 and V is TRBV27; TRBD1 might be the D (6 bases). This CDR3 has 15 residues. V was cut by 0 bases and J by 3 bases, with 10 bases left in between. In germline, CDR1 is MNHEY, CDR2 SMNVEV (reference sequence). CDR3 region: CASSLSAGVTDTQYF. The CDR3, as DNA: TGTGCCAGCAGTTTATCAGCAGGGGTGACAGATACGCAGTATTTT.

The chain joins TRBV9 to TRBJ1-2, with TRBD1 matching over 7 bases. The germline V gene has CDR1 SGDLS and CDR2 YYNGEE. This CDR3 spans 16 amino acids. Trimming cost V 2 bases and J 0 bases; bases outside gene matches: 7. The chain's CDR3 is CASSVQTGLSNYGYTF. The CDR3, as DNA: TGTGCCAGCAGCGTTCAGACAGGGTTATCTAACTATGGCTACACCTTC.

This clone was seen just once. This chain uses TRBV29-1 with TRBJ2-7, with TRBD2 matching 9 bases. This CDR3 has 14 amino acids. Germline V lookup: CDR1 SQVTM, CDR2 ANQGSEA. V was clipped by 7 bases and J by 6 bases; unmatched bases: 13. The CDR3 region has the DNA TGCAGCGGGGGGAGTAGCGGGAGCGATTTCGAGCAGTACTTC. Translated, it gives CSGGSSGSDFEQYF.

The chain joins TRBV13 to TRBJ2-3; no reliable D call. Germline V lookup: CDR1 PRHDT, CDR2 FYEKMQ (reference sequence). V was clipped by 3 bases and J by 0 bases, with 16 bases between them. The length of the CDR3 is 17 residues. In nucleotides, the CDR3 is TGTGCCAGCAGCTTTTTCCCTTCCCCTTCTAGCACAGATACGCAGTATTTT. As protein: CASSFFPSPSSTDTQYF.

The V and J genes are TRBV19 and TRBJ1-6, with 10 bases that match TRBD1. The germline V gene encodes CDR1 LNHDA and CDR2 SQIVND (reference sequence). Unmatched junction bases numbered 3, after V lost 3 bases and J lost 7 bases. This CDR3 contains 15 residues. DNA of the CDR3: TGTGCCAGTAGTATTGGGACAGGGGCGAATTCACCCCTCCACTTT. This translates into CASSIGTGANSPLHF.

This clone has only one observation. The chain employs TRBV30 and TRBJ1-6; D ambiguous. Trimming stripped 0 bases from V and 10 bases from J, with 13 bases between. The CDR3 has 14 amino acids. The germline CDR1 and CDR2 sequences are GTSNPN and SVGIG (reference sequence). The chain's CDR3 is CAWSVRGLGSPLHF. CDR3 in DNA: TGTGCCTGGAGTGTACGAGGGCTGGGCTCACCCCTCCACTTT.

This clone appeared a single time. This sequence joins TRBV28 and TRBJ2-5; 10 positions agree with TRBD2. Germline CDR1 MDHEN, CDR2 SYDVKM. V shed 2 bases, J shed 4 bases, and the junction held 7 bases outside the gene matches. The CDR3 spans 16 residues. CDR3 nucleotides: TGTGCCAGCAGTTTACCCCTAGCGGGAGTGGGAGAGACCCAGTACTTC. Amino acids: CASSLPLAGVGETQYF.

This clone appeared once. J is TRBJ1-4 and V is TRBV29-1; D is undetermined. The V gene's germline CDR1 is SQVTM and CDR2 ANQGSEA. With 5 bases removed from V and 0 bases from J, the gap between germline ends came to 7 bases. The CDR3 contains 13 residues. The CDR3 sequence: CSVLIATNEKLFF. The CDR3 DNA is TGCAGCGTTCTTATCGCAACTAATGAAAAACTGTTTTTT.

The V call is TRBV2, the J call TRBJ2-7, with 8 bases fitting TRBD2. The V gene end was trimmed by 6 bases and the J gene end by 5 bases; junction bases not matched to a gene: 9. Looked up from germline, CDR1 is SNHLY and CDR2 is FYNNEI. The CDR3 is 14 residues long. The CDR3 DNA is TGTGCCAGCAGCCCCTCCGGGAGGGCGGACGAGCAGTACTTC. It translates to CASSPSGRADEQYF.

The chain employs TRBV7-2 and TRBJ2-4, with D possibly TRBD2 on 5 matching bases. This CDR3 has 17 residues. The germline V gene encodes CDR1 SGHTA and CDR2 FQGNSA. V lost 5 bases to trimming and J lost 0 bases, with 17 bases between them. The CDR3 loop is CASSPVAGSLAKNIQYF. Written as DNA, the CDR3 is TGTGCCAGCAGCCCAGTGGCGGGTTCGTTAGCCAAAAACATTCAGTACTTC.

This chain connects TRBV7-8 to TRBJ1-2; 7 positions match TRBD1. Germline CDR1 is SGHVS and CDR2 is FQNEAQ. Unmatched junction bases numbered 3, after V lost 5 bases and J lost 6 bases. The CDR3 has 12 amino acids. As DNA, the CDR3 is TGTGCCAGCAGCATAGACAGGGATGGCTACACCTTC. Its protein product is CASSIDRDGYTF.

This chain uses TRBV7-9 with TRBJ1-5, with 7 bases aligning to TRBD1. Germline V gene data show CDR1 as SEHNR and CDR2 as FQNEAQ (reference sequence). The CDR3 runs to 15 residues. V was pared by 4 bases and J by 6 bases, with 9 bases of the junction left unmatched. This CDR3 is CASSYTKGASQPQHF. The CDR3 DNA sequence: TGTGCCAGCAGCTATACGAAGGGGGCGAGTCAGCCCCAGCATTTT.

In its sample, this clone was seen once. The chain links TRBV6-4 to TRBJ2-1; 8 bases match TRBD2. With 0 bases clipped from V and 9 bases from J, the junction kept 7 bases outside the gene matches. Germline lookup yields CDR1 MRHNA and CDR2 SNTAGT. This CDR3 is 15 amino acids long. The CDR3 region is CASSDSGAGVVEQFF. The CDR3 DNA is TGTGCCAGCAGTGACTCAGGAGCGGGGGTGGTTGAGCAGTTCTTC.

CDR3 coding DNA: TGTGCCAGCAGCTTAAGCGGGGGGGCGGTCAATGAGCAGTTCTTC. It codes for CASSLSGGAVNEQFF. The rearrangement links TRBV7-9 to TRBJ2-1; 10 bases line up with TRBD2. The germline V gene has CDR1 SEHNR and CDR2 FQNEAQ (reference sequence). This CDR3 has 15 amino acids. Unmatched junction bases numbered 4, after V lost 2 bases and J lost 6 bases.

The V call is TRBV13, the J call TRBJ2-1, with 8 bases aligning to TRBD2. Germline V gives CDR1 PRHDT, CDR2 FYEKMQ (reference sequence). This CDR3 comprises 16 residues. With V trimmed by 6 bases and J by 13 bases, 20 bases remained unmatched. Written as DNA, the CDR3 is TGTGCCAGCAGTTTTTCTCTCGGGAGGGCCTTTACAGAACAGTTCTTC. Translation: CASSFSLGRAFTEQFF.

The V call is TRBV11-2, the J call TRBJ1-2; the D is unclear. CDR1 and CDR2 from the germline V gene are SGHAT and FQNNGV. This CDR3 is 13 amino acids long. With 1 base removed from V and 8 bases from J, the gap between germline ends came to 11 bases. Written as DNA, the CDR3 is TGTGCCAGCAGCTTAGCCCTTCCCTTGGGCTACACCTTC. It specifies CASSLALPLGYTF.